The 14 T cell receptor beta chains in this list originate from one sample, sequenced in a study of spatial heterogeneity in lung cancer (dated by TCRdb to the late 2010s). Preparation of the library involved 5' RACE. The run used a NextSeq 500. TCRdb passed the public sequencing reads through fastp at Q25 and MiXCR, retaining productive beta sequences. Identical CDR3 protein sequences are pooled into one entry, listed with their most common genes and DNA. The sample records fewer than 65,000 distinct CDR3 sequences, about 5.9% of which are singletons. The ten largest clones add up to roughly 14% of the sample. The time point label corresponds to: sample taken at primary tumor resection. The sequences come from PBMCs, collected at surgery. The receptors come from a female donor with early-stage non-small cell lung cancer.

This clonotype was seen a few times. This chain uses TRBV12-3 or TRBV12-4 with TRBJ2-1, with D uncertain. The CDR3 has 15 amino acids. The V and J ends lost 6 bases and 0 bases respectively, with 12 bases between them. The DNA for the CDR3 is TGTGCCAGCAGGACAACTCCGAGCTCCTACAATGAGCAGTTCTTC. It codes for CASRTTPSSYNEQFF.

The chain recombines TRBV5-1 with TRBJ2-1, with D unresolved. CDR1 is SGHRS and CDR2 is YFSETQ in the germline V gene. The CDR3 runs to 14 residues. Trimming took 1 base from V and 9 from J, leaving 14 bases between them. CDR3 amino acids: CASSLSIDPFEQFF. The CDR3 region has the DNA TGCGCCAGCAGCTTGAGCATAGACCCGTTTGAGCAGTTCTTC.

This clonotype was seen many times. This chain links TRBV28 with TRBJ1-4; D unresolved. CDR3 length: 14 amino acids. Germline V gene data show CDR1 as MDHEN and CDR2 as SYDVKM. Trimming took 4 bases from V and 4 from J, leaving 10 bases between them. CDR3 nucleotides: TGTGCCAGCAGTTCTAAGCCTTATAATGAAAAACTGTTTTTT. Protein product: CASSSKPYNEKLFF.

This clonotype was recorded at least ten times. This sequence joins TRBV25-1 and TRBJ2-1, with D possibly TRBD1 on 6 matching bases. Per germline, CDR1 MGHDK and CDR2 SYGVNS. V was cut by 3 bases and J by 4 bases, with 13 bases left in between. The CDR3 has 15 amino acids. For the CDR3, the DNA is TGTGCCAGCAGTGATGGGTCGCAGGGGTACAATGAGCAGTTCTTC. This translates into CASSDGSQGYNEQFF.

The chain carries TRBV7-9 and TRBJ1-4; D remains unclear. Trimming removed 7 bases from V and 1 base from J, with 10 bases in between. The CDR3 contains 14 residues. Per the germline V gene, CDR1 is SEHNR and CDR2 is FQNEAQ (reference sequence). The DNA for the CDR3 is TGTGCCAGCATCCAGACGGGAACTAATGAAAAACTGTTTTTT. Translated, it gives CASIQTGTNEKLFF.

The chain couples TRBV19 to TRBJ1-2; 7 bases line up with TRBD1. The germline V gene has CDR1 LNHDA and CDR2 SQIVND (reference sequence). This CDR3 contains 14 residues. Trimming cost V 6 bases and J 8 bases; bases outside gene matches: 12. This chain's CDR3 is CASSNNPGQNGYTF. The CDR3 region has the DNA TGTGCCAGTAGCAACAACCCGGGACAGAACGGCTACACCTTC.

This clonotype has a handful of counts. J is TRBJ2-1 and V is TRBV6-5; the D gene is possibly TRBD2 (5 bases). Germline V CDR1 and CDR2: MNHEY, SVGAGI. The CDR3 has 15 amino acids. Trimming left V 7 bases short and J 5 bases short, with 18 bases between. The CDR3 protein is CASNNLGVLNNEQFF. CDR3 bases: TGTGCCAGCAACAATTTGGGAGTTTTAAACAATGAGCAGTTCTTC.

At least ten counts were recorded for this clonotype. CDR3: CASSDSTSGGADTQYF. Written as DNA, the CDR3 is TGTGCCAGCAGTGACTCGACTAGCGGGGGGGCAGATACGCAGTATTTT. The V and J genes are TRBV6-4 and TRBJ2-3; 14 bases line up with TRBD2. The CDR3 has 16 amino acids. J gave up 4 bases and V 0 bases, and 0 bases lay outside the gene matches. From germline, CDR1 is MRHNA and CDR2 SNTAGT.

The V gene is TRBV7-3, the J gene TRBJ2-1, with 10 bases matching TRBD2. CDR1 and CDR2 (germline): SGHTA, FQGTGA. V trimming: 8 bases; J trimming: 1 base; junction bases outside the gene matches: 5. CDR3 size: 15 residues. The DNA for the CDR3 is TGTGCCAGCTCTAGCGGGAGTAGTTCCTACAATGAGCAGTTCTTC. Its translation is CASSSGSSSYNEQFF.

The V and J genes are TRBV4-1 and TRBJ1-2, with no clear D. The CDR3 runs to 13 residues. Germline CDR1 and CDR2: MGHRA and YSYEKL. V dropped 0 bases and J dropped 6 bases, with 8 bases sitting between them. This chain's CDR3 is CASSQDTGDGYTF. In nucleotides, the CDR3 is TGCGCCAGCAGCCAAGATACCGGGGATGGCTACACCTTC.

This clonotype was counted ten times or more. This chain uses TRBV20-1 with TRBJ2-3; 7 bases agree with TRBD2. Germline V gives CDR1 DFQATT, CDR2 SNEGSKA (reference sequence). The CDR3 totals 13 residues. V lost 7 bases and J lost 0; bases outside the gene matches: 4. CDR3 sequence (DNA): TGCAGTGAGGGCGGGGGTAGCACAGATACGCAGTATTTT. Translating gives CSEGGGSTDTQYF.

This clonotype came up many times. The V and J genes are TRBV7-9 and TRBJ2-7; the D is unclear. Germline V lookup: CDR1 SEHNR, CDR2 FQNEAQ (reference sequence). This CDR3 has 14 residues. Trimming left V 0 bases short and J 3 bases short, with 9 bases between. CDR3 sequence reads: CASSLALQSYEQYF. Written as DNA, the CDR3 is TGTGCCAGCAGCTTAGCTCTTCAGAGCTACGAGCAGTACTTC.

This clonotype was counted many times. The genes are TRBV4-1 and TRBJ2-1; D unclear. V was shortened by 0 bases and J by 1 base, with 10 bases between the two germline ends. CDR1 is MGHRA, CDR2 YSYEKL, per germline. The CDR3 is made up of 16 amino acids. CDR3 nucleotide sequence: TGCGCCAGCAGCCAAGAGGGCTTTCCGTCCTACAATGAGCAGTTCTTC. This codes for CASSQEGFPSYNEQFF.

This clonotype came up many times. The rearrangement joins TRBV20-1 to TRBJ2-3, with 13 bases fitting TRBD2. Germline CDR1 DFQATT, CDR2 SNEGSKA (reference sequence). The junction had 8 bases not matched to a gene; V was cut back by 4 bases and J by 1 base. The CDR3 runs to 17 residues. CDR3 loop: CSATTTSGGRGTDTQYF. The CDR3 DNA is TGCAGTGCTACCACGACTAGCGGGGGGCGGGGCACAGATACGCAGTATTTT.